What follows is one TCR beta chain and its context. The V and J ends lost 10 bases and 4 bases, in that order; junction bases with no gene match: 9. The germline CDR1 and CDR2 sequences are LGHDT and YNNKEL (reference sequence). This CDR3 has 13 residues. This entry comes from a study of T cell responses to AZD1222 COVID-19 vaccine. Data came from immunoSEQ multiplex PCR; TCRdb stores just in-frame clones and leaves some out. The table lists 160,000 or so clones, about 88% of them singletons. The chain links TRBV3-1 (or the pseudogene TRBV3-2) to TRBJ2-5; 7 bases are a match to TRBD1. This TCR was sampled from an adult who had recovered from COVID-19. This sample comprised peripheral blood, obtained after recovery from COVID-19. The CDR3 coding sequence is TGTGCCACCCGAGAGAGGGGGCTAGAGACCCAGTACTTC. Residues: CATRERGLETQYF.